The 23 T cell receptor beta chains reported below all come from one sample, sequenced in a study of shared clonotypes between healthy human individuals. Sequenced by immunoSEQ multiplex PCR; TCRdb stores in-frame clones only, minus some. Of roughly 2,300,000 clones listed, about nine tenths were seen once; the top ten hold roughly 0.34%. Sequenced sample: naive CD4+ T cells from PBMCs. Subset denoted: CD45RA+ positively selected. These receptor sequences come from a man aged 18 to 30 in good health. Some clones in this sample may be carry-over from other donors' samples.

The rearrangement links TRBV7-9 to TRBJ1-5, with D possibly TRBD1 on 5 matching bases. The V end lost 2 bases, the J end lost 10 bases, and 9 bases lay between the germline ends. Germline CDR1 reads SEHNR; CDR2 reads FQNEAQ (reference sequence). The length of the CDR3 is 12 residues. The CDR3 DNA reads TGTGCCAGCAGCTTACTGGGGGGACCCCAGCATTTT. Translated: CASSLLGGPQHF.

The chain uses TRBV7-2 and TRBJ2-3, with 10 nucleotides matching TRBD2. The V gene's germline CDR1 is SGHTA and CDR2 FQGNSA. This CDR3 region has 16 residues. The junction had 3 bases not matched to a gene; V was cut back by 3 bases and J by 0 bases. CDR3 sequence (DNA): TGTGCCAGCAGCTTTCTAGCGGGAGTGAGCACAGATACGCAGTATTTT. Protein: CASSFLAGVSTDTQYF.

The sample holds one count of this clone. Distinct nucleotide sequences in the sample also encode this CDR3. The genes are TRBV5-1 and TRBJ2-1; 12 bases fit TRBD2. This CDR3 is built from 15 residues. Germline CDR1 SGHRS, CDR2 YFSETQ. The V segment lost 4 bases and the J segment 4 bases; nucleotides outside the gene matches: 3. CDR3 sequence: CASSPGLAGYNEQFF. CDR3 coding DNA: TGCGCCAGCAGCCCCGGACTAGCGGGGTACAATGAGCAGTTCTTC.

This sequence joins TRBV28 and TRBJ2-5; TRBD1 matches 8 bases. This CDR3 has 15 amino acids. Trimming at V came to 5 bases and at J to 5 bases, leaving 10 bases not matched to a gene. Germline lookup yields CDR1 MDHEN and CDR2 SYDVKM. CDR3 sequence: CASSPPPGGRETQYF. In nucleotides, the CDR3 is TGTGCCAGCAGTCCCCCCCCAGGGGGCCGGGAGACCCAGTACTTC.

The chain uses TRBV7-9 and TRBJ2-5, with TRBD2 as a possible D gene (6 bases). Trimming removed 3 bases from V and 3 bases from J, with 11 bases in between. The CDR3 length is 14 residues. CDR1 is SEHNR, CDR2 FQNEAQ, per germline (reference sequence). CDR3 loop: CASSFIAGKETQYF. The DNA for the CDR3 is TGTGCCAGCAGCTTCATCGCGGGAAAAGAGACCCAGTACTTC. The full variable domain, completed using reference TRBV7-9 and TRBJ2-5, is DTGVSQNPRHKITKRGQNVTFRCDPISEHNRLYWYRQTLGQGPEFLTYFQNEAQLEKSRLLSDRFSAERPKGSFSTLEIQRTEQGDSAMYLCASSFIAGKETQYFGPGTRLLVL.

The V and J genes are TRBV7-3 and TRBJ2-1; 10 bases are a match to TRBD2. The CDR3 contains 16 residues. CDR1 and CDR2 from the germline V gene are SGHTA and FQGTGA. After removal of 6 bases from V and 2 bases from J, the junction contained 7 bases not matched to a gene. CDR3 protein: CASSPSLAGTYNEQFF. In DNA, the CDR3 is TGTGCCAGCAGTCCTTCACTAGCGGGAACCTACAATGAGCAGTTCTTC.

This clone showed up just once. The chain has TRBV10-3 and TRBJ2-7; 7 nucleotides match TRBD2. Losses at the gene ends were 8 bases for V and 7 bases for J; bases not matched to a gene: 14. Germline V gene sequence: CDR1 ENHRY, CDR2 SYGVKD. The CDR3 consists of 14 residues. CDR3 amino acids: CAIGASGRAREQYF. CDR3 sequence (DNA): TGTGCCATCGGGGCTAGTGGGAGGGCCCGGGAGCAGTACTTC.

Remarks on this clone: No conserved phenylalanine or tryptophan ends this CDR3, so it is likely a read error. Because the CDR3's place on the DNA is in doubt, the DNA is left out and the CDR3 is given as listed by TCRdb. The gene calls are TRBV2 and TRBJ2-7; TRBD1, the table's D call, was not compared with the DNA. The CDR3 spans 13 residues, counting both ends. Germline assignment: CDR1 SNHLY and CDR2 FYNNEI. The CDR3 loop reads CASSSGTSGPFLL.

The chain combines TRBV30 with TRBJ2-5, with D unresolved. Germline V gives CDR1 GTSNPN, CDR2 SVGIG (reference sequence). The ends were cut back, 0 bases at V and 5 bases at J, with 7 bases in the middle. The CDR3 runs to 12 residues. The chain's CDR3 is CAWSVVTETQYF. CDR3 DNA: TGTGCCTGGAGTGTCGTGACGGAGACCCAGTACTTC.

J is TRBJ1-5 and V is TRBV7-2, with D unclear. Germline V lookup: CDR1 SGHTA, CDR2 FQGNSA. CDR3 length: 13 residues. The V end was cut by 0 bases, the J end by 8 bases, with 8 bases between. The CDR3 protein is CASSLAGREPQHF. The CDR3 region has the DNA TGTGCCAGCAGCTTAGCAGGGAGGGAGCCCCAGCATTTT.

The V gene is TRBV2, the J gene TRBJ1-5, with D unclear. With 2 bases removed from V and 4 bases from J, the gap between germline ends came to 9 bases. Germline CDR1 is SNHLY and CDR2 is FYNNEI. The CDR3 runs to 14 residues. CDR3 loop: CASSEFYGNQPQHF. For the CDR3, the DNA is TGTGCCAGCAGTGAATTTTATGGGAATCAGCCCCAGCATTTT.

V is TRBV27 and J is TRBJ2-2; no clear D gene. V was trimmed by 6 bases and J by 0 bases, leaving 14 bases between them. The CDR3 runs 16 residues. Germline lookup yields CDR1 MNHEY and CDR2 SMNVEV (reference sequence). The CDR3 region has the DNA TGTGCCAGCAGGGACCAAAACGCCGCGAACACCGGGGAGCTGTTTTTT. This gives the protein CASRDQNAANTGELFF.

The rearrangement links TRBV18 to TRBJ1-2; D is uncertain. The germline V gene has CDR1 KGHSH and CDR2 LQKENI. V was pared by 3 bases and J by 8 bases, with 19 bases between. The CDR3 length is 15 residues. The CDR3 nucleotides read TGTGCCAGCTCACCTATGACCGGAGAGAATGTCGGCTACACCTTC. Protein product: CASSPMTGENVGYTF.

The J gene is TRBJ1-6, the V gene TRBV15, with D hard to call. Trimming removed 1 base from V and 8 bases from J, with 6 bases in between. This CDR3 is built from 13 residues. CDR1 LNHNV and CDR2 YYDKDF come from the germline V gene (reference sequence). In nucleotides, the CDR3 is TGTGCCACCAGCAGAGGGCTTTATTCACCCCTCCACTTT. Its translation is CATSRGLYSPLHF.

The chain joins TRBV5-1 to TRBJ1-4; weak D call: TRBD1 (6 bases). The germline gives CDR1 SGHRS, CDR2 YFSETQ. The CDR3 has 15 residues. The V gene lost 4 bases and the J gene lost 0 bases, with 10 bases spanning the gap. The CDR3 region has the DNA TGCGCCAGCAGCAACGGACAGACAACTAATGAAAAACTGTTTTTT. Its protein is CASSNGQTTNEKLFF.

This chain connects TRBV18 to TRBJ2-1; 9 bases agree with TRBD1. The CDR3 contains 15 residues. Germline V gene lookup returns CDR1 KGHSH and CDR2 LQKENI. The ends lost 0 bases at V and 3 bases at J; junction bases unmatched: 0. The CDR3 loop reads CASSPPDRGYNEQFF. In DNA form, the CDR3 reads TGTGCCAGCTCACCACCGGACAGGGGCTACAATGAGCAGTTCTTC.

The J gene is TRBJ2-3, the V gene TRBV5-1, with 11 bases identical to TRBD2. The germline V gene has CDR1 SGHRS and CDR2 YFSETQ. The CDR3 spans 17 residues. Trimming took 0 bases from V and 5 from J; bases not matched to a gene: 8. For the CDR3, the DNA is TGCGCCAGCAGCTTGGGGCTAGCGGGAGGTCGGGGAGATACGCAGTATTTT. This translates into CASSLGLAGGRGDTQYF.

Written as DNA, the CDR3 is TGTGCCAGCAGCTTACAGGGTAGACAAGAGACCCAGTACTTC. Translating it yields CASSLQGRQETQYF. The V and J genes are TRBV11-3 and TRBJ2-5; the D gene is possibly TRBD1 (5 bases). The V gene lost 2 bases and the J gene lost 2 bases, with 9 bases spanning the gap. The CDR3 totals 14 residues. Germline V CDR1 and CDR2: SGHNT, YENEEA.

As for this clone: Other DNA sequences from this sample encode an identical CDR3 as well. This sequence joins TRBV27 and TRBJ2-1; no reliable D call. The CDR3 length is 11 residues. The V gene's germline CDR1 is MNHEY and CDR2 SMNVEV (reference sequence). V shed 6 bases and J shed 6 bases, with 6 bases lying between them. The CDR3 DNA follows: TGTGCCAGCAGCCTACTCAATGAGCAGTTCTTC. Its translation is CASSLLNEQFF.

The genes are TRBV7-8 and TRBJ2-7; 9 nucleotides agree with TRBD1. The length of the CDR3 is 17 residues. Trimming took 2 bases from V and 4 from J; bases not matched to a gene: 12. Germline V lookup: CDR1 SGHVS, CDR2 FQNEAQ. CDR3 coding DNA: TGTGCCAGCAGCTTACCTTGGGGTGGGACAGGGAGGTACGAGCAGTACTTC. Translation gives CASSLPWGGTGRYEQYF.

This sequence joins TRBV4-1 and TRBJ2-2, with D perhaps TRBD2 (6 bases). The V and J ends lost 4 bases and 6 bases respectively, with 21 bases between them. This CDR3 is built from 17 residues. Germline CDR1 is MGHRA and CDR2 is YSYEKL. The CDR3 DNA follows: TGCGCCAGCAGCCGCTCCCGGCTCGGAGAGCGGGCCGGGGAGCTGTTTTTT. It codes for CASSRSRLGERAGELFF.

As for this clone: A single base separates this from a much larger clone, so it may be a read error. This sequence joins TRBV6-5 and TRBJ2-7; D ambiguous. Per the germline V gene, CDR1 is MNHEY and CDR2 is SVGAGI. The germline V and J ends were trimmed by 6 bases and 2 bases, with 5 bases remaining between them. The CDR3 sequence is 11 residues long. Here the CDR3 DNA reads TGTGCCAGCAGATCCCCCTACGAGCAGTACTTC. Amino acids: CASRSPYEQYF.

The gene calls are TRBV5-1 and TRBJ2-7, with a possible D match to TRBD1 (5 bases). CDR1 SGHRS and CDR2 YFSETQ come from the germline V gene. Deletions cut 5 bases from V and 1 base from J, with 7 bases between. The CDR3 spans 12 residues. The CDR3: CASRQDSYEQYF. The CDR3 nucleotides read TGCGCCAGCAGACAGGATTCCTACGAGCAGTACTTC.